This is a list of T cell receptor beta chains from one sample in a study of cytomegalovirus exposure and HLA in healthy donors. Only in-frame clones appear in the TCRdb table, and some are missing; sequencing was by immunoSEQ multiplex PCR. The table has 95,000 to 150,000 clones, around 69% seen once; the top ten hold roughly 8.6%. Sequencing used PBMCs. The receptors shown here come from a middle-aged woman in good health and CMV-seropositive. Each CDR3 is given without its conserved first and last residue. Fields, in order: J gene, V gene, D gene, CDR3 protein. A D gene is named only where the DNA matches it firmly.

>TRBJ1-1|TRBV28|NA
ASSSPGQTNTEAF
>TRBJ2-5|TRBV7-2|NA
ASSPGAVQETQY
>TRBJ2-1|TRBV6-1|TRBD2
ASSDGLAGQLSSYNEQF
>TRBJ2-3|TRBV15|TRBD2
ATSRAALAGGVDTQY
>TRBJ1-1|TRBV5-1|NA
ASSFRGEDTEAF
>TRBJ1-1|TRBV6-1|NA
ASRGMWGSNTEAF
>TRBJ2-7|TRBV27|NA
ASSYGPEGEQY
>TRBJ2-2|TRBV7-8|TRBD2
ASSPFGLAGGSGELF
>TRBJ1-2|TRBV5-4|TRBD1
ASSPEGQGFGGYT
>TRBJ2-1|TRBV28|NA
ASSSQDRRYEQF
>TRBJ2-7|TRBV11-2|NA
ASSEGGGRAYEQY
>TRBJ2-2|TRBV5-6|TRBD2
ASSRRLAGERELF
>TRBJ2-5|TRBV10-3|TRBD2
ASTSGEETQY
>TRBJ2-5|TRBV25-1|TRBD1
ASSNRQGDEYQETQY
>TRBJ2-1|TRBV2|NA
ASSEIDNNEQF
>TRBJ2-3|TRBV29-1|TRBD2
SVRASGVDTQY
>TRBJ2-5|TRBV5-1|TRBD1
ASSLAWTGEETQY
>TRBJ1-2|TRBV5-1|TRBD1
ASSLERTGPNGYT
>TRBJ1-2|TRBV27|NA
ASRGGAKDYGYT
>TRBJ2-7|TRBV6-5|TRBD1
ASSRQGDLLEQY
>TRBJ2-1|TRBV6-5|TRBD2
ASSSGGIYNEQF
>TRBJ2-1|TRBV10-3|TRBD2
AISDPILAGADRSYNEQF
>TRBJ2-7|TRBV6-6|NA
ATSGTRSYEQY